This entry features one T cell receptor beta chain sequence. Antigen: not known. The sample comes from a study of cytomegalovirus exposure and HLA in healthy donors. Study-level results: Specific recognition of CMV antigens was confirmed in vitro for a few chains (all CMV-associated). Presence/absence analyses assumed roughly uniform sequencing depth across donors, which may not hold. Analysis performed later found more than 15,000 TCR beta sequences associated with HLA alleles at 0.05 false discovery rate.

Primers included in the PCR were 60 Vbeta and 13 Jbeta primers. TCRdb's table, derived via immunoSEQ multiplex PCR, lists solely in-frame clones and lacks some. Found here are some 200,000 clones, over 60% of them singletons; the top ten hold approximately 0.6%. Sequences were obtained from PBMCs. The TCR originated in a man between 18 and 35 years old in good health and CMV-seronegative.

The CDR3 coding sequence is TGTGCCAGTAGTGATGGCGGGAGAACTTACAATGAGCAGTTCTTC. Protein sequence: CASSDGGRTYNEQFF. The chain carries TRBV19 and TRBJ2-1; 7 bases match TRBD2. The germline gives CDR1 LNHDA, CDR2 SQIVND (reference sequence). The CDR3 consists of 15 residues. V lost 5 bases to trimming and J lost 4 bases; unmatched junction nucleotides: 8.